Shown below are 7 T cell receptor beta chains from a single sample sequenced in a study of cytomegalovirus exposure and HLA in healthy donors. Primers: 60 Vbeta forward and 13 Jbeta reverse. TCRdb's table, derived via immunoSEQ multiplex PCR, lists solely in-frame clones and lacks some. The data hold some 190,000 clones, with roughly 88% observed a single time. Sequenced sample: PBMCs. These receptor sequences come from a boy aged 2 to 10 in good health and CMV-seronegative.

The V call is TRBV30, the J call TRBJ1-6; TRBD1 aligns across 7 bases. This CDR3 is built from 13 residues. The germline CDR1 and CDR2 sequences are GTSNPN and SVGIG (reference sequence). The V and J ends lost 8 bases and 5 bases, in that order; junction bases with no gene match: 6. The chain's CDR3 is CASPGQNNSPLHF. Here the CDR3 DNA reads TGTGCCAGTCCGGGACAGAATAATTCACCCCTCCACTTT.

The chain carries TRBV6-1 and TRBJ1-3; D may be TRBD1 (5 bases). The CDR3 runs to 16 residues. CDR1 and CDR2 from the germline V gene are MNHNS and SASEGT. V was trimmed by 0 bases and J by 1 base, leaving 10 bases between them. The CDR3 bases are TGTGCCAGCAGTGAAGCGCCCGGGGGTTCTGGAAACACCATATATTTT. Protein sequence: CASSEAPGGSGNTIYF.

CDR3: CASRTTGTYEQYF. For the CDR3, the DNA is TGTGCCAGCAGGACGACAGGGACCTACGAGCAGTACTTC. The V gene is TRBV28, the J gene TRBJ2-7; 7 bases agree with TRBD1. The CDR3 is 13 amino acids. Per the germline V gene, CDR1 is MDHEN and CDR2 is SYDVKM. V lost 6 bases to trimming and J lost 2 bases; unmatched junction nucleotides: 4.

This rearrangement joins TRBV25-1 to TRBJ2-2; D remains unclear. The ends were cut back, 5 bases at V and 4 bases at J, with 5 bases in the middle. There are 12 residues in the CDR3. CDR1 is MGHDK and CDR2 is SYGVNS in the germline V gene. This CDR3 reads CASSRPTGELFF. CDR3 nucleotide sequence: TGTGCCAGCAGTCGTCCCACCGGGGAGCTGTTTTTT.

The chain employs TRBV19 and TRBJ2-6; TRBD1 aligns across 7 bases. Germline-derived CDR1 and CDR2 are LNHDA and SQIVND (reference sequence). V was clipped by 7 bases and J by 0 bases; unmatched bases: 6. This CDR3 has 16 residues. For the CDR3, the DNA is TGTGCCAGTACTACGGACAGGAGCTCTGGGGCCAACGTCCTGACTTTC. Protein sequence: CASTTDRSSGANVLTF. The entire variable domain, with the rest obtained from reference TRBV19 and TRBJ2-6, is as follows: DGGITQSPKYLFRKEGQNVTLSCEQNLNHDAMYWYRQDPGQGLRLIYYSQIVNDFQKGDIAEGYSVSREKKESFPLTVTSAQKNPTAFYLCASTTDRSSGANVLTFGAGSRLTVL.

This clone was recorded once. The chain recombines TRBV19 with TRBJ1-3; D is unresolved. The germline V gene encodes CDR1 LNHDA and CDR2 SQIVND (reference sequence). The CDR3 consists of 12 residues. V shed 11 bases and J shed 4 bases, with 12 bases lying between them. CDR3 in amino acids: CASLSAGNTIYF. The CDR3 region has the DNA TGTGCCTCTTTGAGTGCAGGAAACACCATATATTTT.

In this sample, this clone turned up once. The chain recombines TRBV9 with TRBJ2-5; TRBD2 matches 10 bases. Germline V gives CDR1 SGDLS, CDR2 YYNGEE. V was pared by 0 bases and J by 5 bases, with 7 bases of the junction left unmatched. The CDR3 covers 16 residues. The CDR3 nucleotides are TGTGCCAGCAGCGTAGCAGCGGGGGGGCCCGGGGAGACCCAGTACTTC. This gives the protein CASSVAAGGPGETQYF.